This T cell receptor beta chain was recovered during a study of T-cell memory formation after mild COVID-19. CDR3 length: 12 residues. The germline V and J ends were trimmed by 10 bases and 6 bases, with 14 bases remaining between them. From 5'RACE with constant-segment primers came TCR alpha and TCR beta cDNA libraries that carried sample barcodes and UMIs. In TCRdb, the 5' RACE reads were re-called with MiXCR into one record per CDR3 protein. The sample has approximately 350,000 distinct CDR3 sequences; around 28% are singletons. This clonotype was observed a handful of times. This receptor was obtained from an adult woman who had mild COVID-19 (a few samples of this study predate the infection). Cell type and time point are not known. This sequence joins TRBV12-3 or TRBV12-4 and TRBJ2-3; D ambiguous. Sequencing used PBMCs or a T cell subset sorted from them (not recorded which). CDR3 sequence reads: CATTQDLDTQYF. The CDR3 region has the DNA TGTGCCACCACCCAGGACCTCGATACGCAGTATTTT.